This T cell receptor (beta chain) derives from a study of Ad26.COV2.S vaccination and SARS-CoV-2 variants. General study results and limits: Substantial breadth was reportedly displayed by spike-specific CD8+ and CD4+ T cell responses after vaccination.

Method: immunoSEQ multiplex PCR; TCRdb's copy keeps in-frame clones and lacks some. The data contain about 350,000 clones, about 91% of them seen just once; the ten biggest clones take up around 4%. V lost 4 bases, J lost 2 bases, and 12 bases lay in between. The V gene's germline CDR1 is SGDLS and CDR2 YYNGEE. The CDR3 has 15 amino acids. The count of this clone is one. What it binds is unknown. The sequences come from peripheral blood, collected after recovery from COVID-19. The TCR was taken from a human donor who had recovered from COVID-19. The chain employs TRBV9 and TRBJ1-4, with D maybe TRBD1 (5 bases). Here the CDR3 reads CASSLEGRTNEKLFF. CDR3 DNA sequence: TGTGCCAGCAGCTTGGAGGGGCGGACTAATGAAAAACTGTTTTTT.